This paragraph covers one T cell receptor (beta chain) sequence. The data were taken from a study of control samples from healthy donors and cancer patients. Measured with immunoSEQ multiplex PCR; TCRdb has only the in-frame clones, and not every one. This table holds some 130,000 clones, more than 80% found once. Germline assignment: CDR1 SGHDN and CDR2 FVKESK. This CDR3 has 18 residues. V was clipped by 1 base and J by 0 bases; unmatched bases: 9. Sequencing used blood. This TCR was sampled from a man aged 18 to 29 in good health. The gene calls are TRBV14 and TRBJ2-1; TRBD2 matches 7 bases. The CDR3 is CASSQGVLAASSYNEQFF. DNA of the CDR3: TGTGCCAGCAGCCAAGGGGTGCTAGCGGCCAGCTCCTACAATGAGCAGTTCTTC.